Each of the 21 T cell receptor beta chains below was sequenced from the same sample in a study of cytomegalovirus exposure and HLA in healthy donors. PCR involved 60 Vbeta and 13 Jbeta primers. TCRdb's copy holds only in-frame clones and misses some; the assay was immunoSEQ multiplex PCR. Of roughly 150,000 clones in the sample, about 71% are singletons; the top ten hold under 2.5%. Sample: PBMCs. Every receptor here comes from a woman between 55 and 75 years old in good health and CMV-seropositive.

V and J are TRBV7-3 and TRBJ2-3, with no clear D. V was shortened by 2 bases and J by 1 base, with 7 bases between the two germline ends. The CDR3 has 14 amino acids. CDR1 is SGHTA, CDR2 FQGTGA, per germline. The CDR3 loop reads CASSLLSGTDTQYF. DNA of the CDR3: TGTGCCAGCAGCTTACTCTCTGGCACAGATACGCAGTATTTT.

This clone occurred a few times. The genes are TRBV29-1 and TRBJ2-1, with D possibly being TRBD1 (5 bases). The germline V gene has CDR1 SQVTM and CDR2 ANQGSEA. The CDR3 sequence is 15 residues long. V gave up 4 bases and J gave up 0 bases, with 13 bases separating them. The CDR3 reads CSVALQESSYNEQFF. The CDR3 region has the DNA TGCAGCGTTGCCCTACAGGAGAGCTCCTACAATGAGCAGTTCTTC.

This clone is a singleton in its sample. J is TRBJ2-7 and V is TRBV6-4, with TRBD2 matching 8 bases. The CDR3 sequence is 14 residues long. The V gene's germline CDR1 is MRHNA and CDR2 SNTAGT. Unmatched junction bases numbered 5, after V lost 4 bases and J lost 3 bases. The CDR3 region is CASSVLAGGYEQYF. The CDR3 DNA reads TGTGCCAGCAGTGTTCTGGCGGGAGGCTACGAGCAGTACTTC.

This CDR3 reads CASSRWGEGTAFF. The CDR3 nucleotides are TGTGCCAGCAGCCGTTGGGGGGAGGGGACAGCTTTCTTT. The J gene is TRBJ1-1, the V gene TRBV14; maybe TRBD1 (5 bases). The CDR3 has 13 residues. V lost 4 bases and J 10 bases, leaving 16 bases between the germline ends. The germline gives CDR1 SGHDN, CDR2 FVKESK. Variable domain in full (rest from reference TRBV14 and TRBJ1-1): EAGVTQFPSHSVIEKGQTVTLRCDPISGHDNLYWYRRVMGKEIKFLLHFVKESKQDESGMPNNRFLAERTGGTYSTLKVQPAELEDSGVYFCASSRWGEGTAFFGQGTRLTVV.

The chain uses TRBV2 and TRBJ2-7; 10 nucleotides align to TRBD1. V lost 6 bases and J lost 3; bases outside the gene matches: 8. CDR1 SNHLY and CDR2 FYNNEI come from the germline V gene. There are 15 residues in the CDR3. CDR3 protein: CASRRDRGQSYEQYF. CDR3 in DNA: TGTGCCAGCAGGCGCGACAGGGGGCAAAGCTACGAGCAGTACTTC.

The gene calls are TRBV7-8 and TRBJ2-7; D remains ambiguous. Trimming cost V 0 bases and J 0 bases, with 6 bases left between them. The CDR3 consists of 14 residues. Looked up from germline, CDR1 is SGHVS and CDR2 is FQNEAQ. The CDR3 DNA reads TGTGCCAGCAGCTTAGCACGGAGCTCCTACGAGCAGTACTTC. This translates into CASSLARSSYEQYF.

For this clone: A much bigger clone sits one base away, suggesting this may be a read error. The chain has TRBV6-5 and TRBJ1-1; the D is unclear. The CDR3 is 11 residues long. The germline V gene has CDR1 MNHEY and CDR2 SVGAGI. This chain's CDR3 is CSSSQNTEAFF. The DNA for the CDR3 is TGTTCCAGCAGCCAGAACACTGAAGCTTTCTTT.

The DNA for the CDR3 is TGCAGCGTTGAGGGACAGGGAGGAGGTCAGCCCCAGCATTTT. It specifies CSVEGQGGGQPQHF. The J gene is TRBJ1-5, the V gene TRBV29-1; 9 bases are shared with TRBD1. The germline CDR1 and CDR2 sequences are SQVTM and ANQGSEA. The CDR3 has 14 residues. After removal of 3 bases from V and 6 bases from J, the junction contained 6 bases not matched to a gene.

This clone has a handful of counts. The CDR3 is CASSLVAGVYNEQFF. The DNA for the CDR3 is TGCGCCAGCAGCTTGGTCGCGGGAGTGTACAATGAGCAGTTCTTC. The chain employs TRBV5-1 and TRBJ2-1, with TRBD2 matching over 7 bases. The germline V gene encodes CDR1 SGHRS and CDR2 YFSETQ. The CDR3 contains 15 residues. With 0 bases clipped from V and 4 bases from J, the junction kept 4 bases outside the gene matches. The full variable domain, its missing parts supplied by reference TRBV5-1 and TRBJ2-1, is KAGVTQTPRYLIKTRGQQVTLSCSPISGHRSVSWYQQTPGQGLQFLFEYFSETQRNKGNFPGRFSGRQFSNSRSEMNVSTLELGDSALYLCASSLVAGVYNEQFFGPGTRLTVL.

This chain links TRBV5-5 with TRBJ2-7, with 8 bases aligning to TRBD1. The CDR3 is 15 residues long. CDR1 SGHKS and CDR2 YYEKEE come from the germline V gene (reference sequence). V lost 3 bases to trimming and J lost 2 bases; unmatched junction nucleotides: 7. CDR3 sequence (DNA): TGTGCCAGCAGCTCAGACAGGGGAGTCGCCTACGAGCAGTACTTC. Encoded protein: CASSSDRGVAYEQYF. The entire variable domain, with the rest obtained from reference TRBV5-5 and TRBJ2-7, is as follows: DAGVTQSPTHLIKTRGQQVTLRCSPISGHKSVSWYQQVLGQGPQFIFQYYEKEERGRGNFPDRFSARQFPNYSSELNVNALLLGDSALYLCASSSDRGVAYEQYFGPGTRLTVT.

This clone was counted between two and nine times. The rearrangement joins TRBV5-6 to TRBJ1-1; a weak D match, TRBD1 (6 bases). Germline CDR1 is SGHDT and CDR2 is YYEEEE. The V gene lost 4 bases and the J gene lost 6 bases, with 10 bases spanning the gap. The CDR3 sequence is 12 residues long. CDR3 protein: CASSREGAEAFF. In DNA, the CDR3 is TGTGCCAGCAGCAGAGAGGGGGCTGAAGCTTTCTTT.

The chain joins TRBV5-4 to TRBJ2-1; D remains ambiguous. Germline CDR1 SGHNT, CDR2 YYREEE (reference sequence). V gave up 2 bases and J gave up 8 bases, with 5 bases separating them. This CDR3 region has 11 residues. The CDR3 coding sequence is TGTGCCAGCAGCTTAGAGGATGAGCAGTTCTTC. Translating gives CASSLEDEQFF.

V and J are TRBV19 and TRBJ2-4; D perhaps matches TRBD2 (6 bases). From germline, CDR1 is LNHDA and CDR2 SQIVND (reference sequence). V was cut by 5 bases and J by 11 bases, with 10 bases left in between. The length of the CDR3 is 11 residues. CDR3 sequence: CASSLASVQYF. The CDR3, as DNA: TGTGCCAGTAGTCTGGCTAGCGTTCAGTACTTC.

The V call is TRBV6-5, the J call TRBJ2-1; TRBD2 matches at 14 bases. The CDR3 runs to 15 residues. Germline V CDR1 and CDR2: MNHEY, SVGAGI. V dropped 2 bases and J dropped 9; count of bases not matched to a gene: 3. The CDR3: CASSYGTSGSGEQFF. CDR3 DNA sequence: TGTGCCAGCAGTTACGGGACTAGCGGGAGTGGTGAGCAGTTCTTC.

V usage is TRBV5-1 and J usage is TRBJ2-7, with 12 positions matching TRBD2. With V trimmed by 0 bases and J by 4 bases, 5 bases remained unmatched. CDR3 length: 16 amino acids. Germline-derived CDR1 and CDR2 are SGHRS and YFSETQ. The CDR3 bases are TGCGCCAGCAGCTTGGACCTAGCGGGGGGGGTTTACGAGCAGTACTTC. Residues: CASSLDLAGGVYEQYF.

CDR3 residues: CASKQGDRNTEAFF. The DNA for the CDR3 is TGTGCCAGTAAACAGGGAGATAGGAACACTGAAGCTTTCTTT. The chain joins TRBV19 to TRBJ1-1, with a possible D match to TRBD1 (6 bases). This CDR3 region has 14 residues. Trimming shortened V by 7 bases and J by 1 base, and 13 bases separated the two germline ends. The germline CDR1 and CDR2 sequences are LNHDA and SQIVND (reference sequence).

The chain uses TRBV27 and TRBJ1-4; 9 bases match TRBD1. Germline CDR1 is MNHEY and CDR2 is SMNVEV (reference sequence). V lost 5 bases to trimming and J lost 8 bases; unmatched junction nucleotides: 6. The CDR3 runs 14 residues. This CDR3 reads CASSPGTGYEKLFF. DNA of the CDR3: TGTGCCAGCAGTCCTGGGACAGGGTACGAAAAACTGTTTTTT.

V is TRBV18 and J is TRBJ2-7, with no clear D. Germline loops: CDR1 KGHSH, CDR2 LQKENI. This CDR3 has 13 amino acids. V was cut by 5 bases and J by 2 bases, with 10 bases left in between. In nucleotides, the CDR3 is TGTGCCAGCTCAGGTCCGCCTACCTACGAGCAGTACTTC. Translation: CASSGPPTYEQYF.

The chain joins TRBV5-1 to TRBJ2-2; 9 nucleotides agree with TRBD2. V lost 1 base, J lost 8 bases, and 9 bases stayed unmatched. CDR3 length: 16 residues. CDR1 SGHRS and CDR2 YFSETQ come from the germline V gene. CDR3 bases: TGCGCCAGCAGCTTGAGCGGACTAGCGACCCGGGGGGAGCTGTTTTTT. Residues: CASSLSGLATRGELFF.

CDR3 DNA: TGTGCCAGCAGCCTAGGACAGGGGGTCTTCTTGGGCAATAGCAATCAGCCCCAGCATTTT. Translation gives CASSLGQGVFLGNSNQPQHF. The chain has TRBV7-8 and TRBJ1-5; 10 bases fit TRBD1. The trim removed 5 bases at V and 0 bases at J, leaving 16 bases unmatched. Looked up from germline, CDR1 is SGHVS and CDR2 is FQNEAQ. The CDR3 extends over 20 amino acids.

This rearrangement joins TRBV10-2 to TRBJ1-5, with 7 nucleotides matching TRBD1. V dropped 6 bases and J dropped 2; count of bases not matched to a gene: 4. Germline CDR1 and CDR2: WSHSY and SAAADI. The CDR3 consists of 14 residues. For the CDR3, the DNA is TGCGCCAGCAGAGACAGGGCTGGCAATCAGCCCCAGCATTTT. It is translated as CASRDRAGNQPQHF.